A selection of T cell receptor beta chains follows, all from one sample in a study of T-cell reconstitution after alpha-beta-depleted transplantation in children. TCRdb fed the PCR reads into MiXCR, producing one record per CDR3 protein. The data hold around 440,000 distinct CDR3 sequences, with under 12% observed a single time. The sample in question was PBMCs, obtained before TCRalphabeta/CD19-depleted stem cell transplant. Receptor source: a child aged 2 to 15 with inherited bone marrow failure, due to receive a stem cell transplant. Each CDR3 is given with its conserved first and last residue. The D gene is left open where the match is weak. Clone size is not always given. Where it is, it says once, few, many or a class for expanded clones.

d_call: .; v_call: TRBV20-1; clone_size: many; j_call: TRBJ2-3; cdr3_aa: CSAEAQNTDTQYF; cdr3_nt: TGCAGTGCAGAGGCGCAGAACACAGATACGCAGTATTTT
d_call: TRBD1; v_call: TRBV29-1; clone_size: many; j_call: TRBJ2-7; cdr3_aa: CSVGDRGQEQYF; cdr3_nt: TGCAGCGTCGGGGACAGGGGGCAAGAGCAGTACTTC
d_call: .; v_call: TRBV27; clone_size: .; j_call: TRBJ2-7; cdr3_aa: CASSEGPGSLDYEQYF; cdr3_nt: TGTGCCAGCAGTGAGGGGCCCGGGAGTCTCGACTACGAGCAGTACTTC
d_call: .; v_call: TRBV20-1; clone_size: many; j_call: TRBJ2-7; cdr3_aa: CSAARAYEQYF; cdr3_nt: TGCAGTGCTGCACGGGCCTACGAGCAGTACTTC
d_call: TRBD2; v_call: TRBV20-1; clone_size: many; j_call: TRBJ2-5; cdr3_aa: CSAKRPAGGPSQETQYF; cdr3_nt: TGCAGTGCTAAGAGGCCAGCGGGAGGGCCGTCCCAAGAGACCCAGTACTTC
d_call: .; v_call: TRBV24-1; clone_size: .; j_call: TRBJ2-1; cdr3_aa: CATSAISEGYNEQFF; cdr3_nt: TGTGCCACCAGTGCTATTAGCGAGGGGTACAATGAGCAGTTCTTC
d_call: TRBD1; v_call: TRBV7-2; clone_size: few; j_call: TRBJ1-1; cdr3_aa: CASSLGSRGRAAFF; cdr3_nt: TGTGCCAGCAGCCTAGGATCCAGGGGGCGTGCGGCTTTCTTT
d_call: TRBD2; v_call: TRBV20-1; clone_size: many; j_call: TRBJ2-1; cdr3_aa: CSARGGSSHVVNEQFF; cdr3_nt: TGCAGTGCTAGGGGCGGGAGCTCCCATGTGGTAAATGAGCAGTTCTTC
d_call: .; v_call: TRBV7-2; clone_size: many; j_call: TRBJ2-5; cdr3_aa: CASTPSGAWETQYF; cdr3_nt: TGTGCCAGCACCCCGTCGGGGGCTTGGGAGACCCAGTACTTC
d_call: TRBD2; v_call: TRBV5-6; clone_size: .; j_call: TRBJ2-1; cdr3_aa: CASSFNSGLAGGVGYNEQFF; cdr3_nt: TGTGCCAGCAGCTTTAATTCGGGACTAGCGGGAGGCGTGGGGTACAATGAGCAGTTCTTC
d_call: .; v_call: TRBV14; clone_size: many; j_call: TRBJ2-7; cdr3_aa: CASSHGGYYEQYF; cdr3_nt: TGTGCCAGCAGCCACGGCGGATACTACGAGCAGTACTTC
d_call: .; v_call: TRBV28; clone_size: many; j_call: TRBJ2-7; cdr3_aa: CATSDPSSYEQYF; cdr3_nt: TGTGCCACCTCCGACCCCAGCTCCTACGAGCAGTACTTC
d_call: .; v_call: TRBV4-2; clone_size: many; j_call: TRBJ2-7; cdr3_aa: CASSQESLDGGRGEQYF; cdr3_nt: TGTGCCAGCAGCCAAGAAAGCCTTGACGGGGGAAGGGGCGAGCAGTACTTC
d_call: .; v_call: TRBV5-1; clone_size: many; j_call: TRBJ2-1; cdr3_aa: CASSSARDAKGDEQFF; cdr3_nt: TGCGCCAGCAGCAGTGCCCGGGACGCCAAAGGCGATGAGCAGTTCTTC
d_call: TRBD2; v_call: TRBV15; clone_size: many; j_call: TRBJ2-1; cdr3_aa: CATSRGAGVNYNEQFF; cdr3_nt: TGTGCCACCAGCAGAGGTGCGGGAGTCAACTACAATGAGCAGTTCTTC
d_call: .; v_call: TRBV28; clone_size: many; j_call: TRBJ1-2; cdr3_aa: CASSEGGIGYGYTF; cdr3_nt: TGTGCCAGCAGTGAGGGGGGGATCGGCTATGGCTACACCTTC
d_call: .; v_call: TRBV7-9; clone_size: many; j_call: TRBJ2-1; cdr3_aa: CASSSGDSDEQFF; cdr3_nt: TGTGCCAGCAGCTCTGGAGACAGTGATGAGCAGTTCTTC
d_call: .; v_call: TRBV20-1; clone_size: many; j_call: TRBJ2-3; cdr3_aa: CSARDPFRAGSTDTQYF; cdr3_nt: TGCAGTGCTAGAGATCCATTTAGGGCGGGGAGCACAGATACGCAGTATTTT
d_call: .; v_call: TRBV7-2; clone_size: many; j_call: TRBJ2-5; cdr3_aa: CASSEQGPIVETQYF; cdr3_nt: TGTGCCAGCAGCGAACAGGGCCCAATTGTGGAGACCCAGTACTTC
d_call: .; v_call: TRBV27; clone_size: many; j_call: TRBJ2-1; cdr3_aa: CASSLRNSYNEQFF; cdr3_nt: TGTGCCAGCAGTTTACGAAATTCCTACAATGAGCAGTTCTTC
d_call: .; v_call: TRBV27; clone_size: many; j_call: TRBJ2-1; cdr3_aa: CASVGPGHEQFF; cdr3_nt: TGTGCCAGCGTCGGCCCGGGGCATGAGCAGTTCTTC
d_call: .; v_call: TRBV10-2; clone_size: many; j_call: TRBJ2-7; cdr3_aa: CASSGRYEQYF; cdr3_nt: TGCGCCAGCAGTGGACGCTACGAGCAGTACTTC
d_call: .; v_call: TRBV5-1; clone_size: many; j_call: TRBJ1-2; cdr3_aa: CASSLATDVNYGYTF; cdr3_nt: TGCGCCAGCAGCTTGGCTACGGATGTTAACTATGGCTACACCTTC
d_call: TRBD1; v_call: TRBV12-3/TRBV12-4; clone_size: many; j_call: TRBJ1-4; cdr3_aa: CASSFNPGGREKLFF; cdr3_nt: TGTGCCAGCAGTTTCAACCCAGGGGGCCGGGAAAAACTGTTTTTT
d_call: .; v_call: TRBV24-1; clone_size: few; j_call: TRBJ2-1; cdr3_aa: CATSDPGQNNEQFF; cdr3_nt: TGTGCCACCAGTGACCCTGGACAGAACAATGAGCAGTTCTTC
d_call: .; v_call: TRBV28; clone_size: many; j_call: TRBJ1-6; cdr3_aa: CASTGSSYNSPLHF; cdr3_nt: TGTGCCAGTACAGGGAGCTCCTATAATTCACCCCTCCACTTT
d_call: .; v_call: TRBV20-1; clone_size: many; j_call: TRBJ2-2; cdr3_aa: CSARRQVWYTGELFF; cdr3_nt: TGCAGTGCCCGAAGACAGGTCTGGTACACCGGGGAGCTGTTTTTT
d_call: .; v_call: TRBV4-1; clone_size: many; j_call: TRBJ2-5; cdr3_aa: CASSQDPGAETQYF; cdr3_nt: TGCGCCAGCAGCCAAGACCCCGGCGCGGAGACCCAGTACTTC
d_call: TRBD1; v_call: TRBV10-2; clone_size: many; j_call: TRBJ2-3; cdr3_aa: CASTLTGTEQYF; cdr3_nt: TGCGCCAGCACCCTTACCGGGACAGAGCAGTATTTT
d_call: TRBD2; v_call: TRBV5-4; clone_size: .; j_call: TRBJ2-2; cdr3_aa: CASSLSKGTSANTGELFF; cdr3_nt: TGTGCCAGCAGCTTGTCAAAAGGGACTAGCGCTAACACCGGGGAGCTGTTTTTT
d_call: .; v_call: TRBV5-4; clone_size: many; j_call: TRBJ1-4; cdr3_aa: CASSFLGGDEKLFF; cdr3_nt: TGTGCCAGCAGCTTTCTGGGGGGGGATGAAAAACTGTTTTTT
d_call: .; v_call: TRBV15; clone_size: many; j_call: TRBJ1-1; cdr3_aa: CATSRFGTEAFF; cdr3_nt: TGTGCCACCAGCAGATTCGGCACTGAAGCTTTCTTT
d_call: TRBD2; v_call: TRBV29-1; clone_size: .; j_call: TRBJ2-7; cdr3_aa: CSVLGGLRDQYF; cdr3_nt: TGCAGCGTTCTCGGGGGGTTAAGAGACCAGTACTTC
d_call: .; v_call: TRBV10-3; clone_size: many; j_call: TRBJ2-7; cdr3_aa: CAISEARKGPPYEQYF; cdr3_nt: TGTGCCATCAGTGAGGCTCGGAAGGGGCCCCCCTACGAGCAGTACTTC
d_call: .; v_call: TRBV9; clone_size: many; j_call: TRBJ2-5; cdr3_aa: CASSVGGSEETQYF; cdr3_nt: TGTGCCAGCAGCGTAGGGGGAAGTGAAGAGACCCAGTACTTC
d_call: .; v_call: TRBV29-1; clone_size: .; j_call: TRBJ2-1; cdr3_aa: CSVDLPNNEQFF; cdr3_nt: TGCAGCGTTGACTTACCAAACAATGAGCAGTTCTTC
d_call: .; v_call: TRBV12-3/TRBV12-4; clone_size: many; j_call: TRBJ2-2; cdr3_aa: CASLFAGELFF; cdr3_nt: TGTGCCAGCCTCTTCGCCGGGGAGCTGTTTTTT
d_call: .; v_call: TRBV15; clone_size: .; j_call: TRBJ2-1; cdr3_aa: CATTHRAGNEQFF; cdr3_nt: TGTGCCACCACTCACAGGGCAGGGAATGAGCAGTTCTTC
d_call: TRBD1; v_call: TRBV28; clone_size: many; j_call: TRBJ2-1; cdr3_aa: CASSRQGAGGEQFF; cdr3_nt: TGTGCCAGCAGCCGACAGGGGGCCGGTGGTGAGCAGTTCTTC
d_call: TRBD2; v_call: TRBV4-3; clone_size: .; j_call: TRBJ2-1; cdr3_aa: CASSQGLARDEQFF; cdr3_nt: TGCGCCAGCAGCCAAGGACTAGCGCGGGATGAGCAGTTCTTC
d_call: .; v_call: TRBV7-9; clone_size: many; j_call: TRBJ2-7; cdr3_aa: CASSNAYEQYF; cdr3_nt: TGTGCCAGCAGCAATGCCTACGAGCAGTACTTC
d_call: .; v_call: TRBV13; clone_size: many; j_call: TRBJ1-1; cdr3_aa: CASSLGSGKEAFF; cdr3_nt: TGTGCCAGCAGCTTAGGATCAGGGAAGGAAGCTTTCTTT
d_call: .; v_call: TRBV5-1; clone_size: many; j_call: TRBJ2-2; cdr3_aa: CASSLVGGGTATGELFF; cdr3_nt: TGCGCCAGCAGCTTGGTAGGTGGGGGAACAGCCACCGGGGAGCTGTTTTTT
d_call: .; v_call: TRBV28; clone_size: .; j_call: TRBJ2-3; cdr3_aa: CAAKPGGSTDTQYF; cdr3_nt: TGTGCCGCGAAACCTGGGGGGAGCACAGATACGCAGTATTTT
d_call: .; v_call: TRBV7-9; clone_size: many; j_call: TRBJ2-7; cdr3_aa: CASTDYNSPYEQYF; cdr3_nt: TGTGCCAGCACCGATTACAACAGCCCTTACGAGCAGTACTTC
d_call: .; v_call: TRBV6-5; clone_size: many; j_call: TRBJ1-6; cdr3_aa: CASSTGNSPLHF; cdr3_nt: TGTGCCAGCAGCACCGGTAATTCACCCCTCCACTTT
d_call: TRBD1; v_call: TRBV3-1; clone_size: many; j_call: TRBJ1-1; cdr3_aa: CASSQGTGRNTEAFF; cdr3_nt: TGTGCCAGCAGCCAAGGGACAGGGAGGAACACTGAAGCTTTCTTT
d_call: TRBD2; v_call: TRBV11-3; clone_size: many; j_call: TRBJ2-3; cdr3_aa: CASSLVGTSGLTDTQYF; cdr3_nt: TGTGCCAGCAGCTTAGTTGGAACTAGCGGATTGACAGATACGCAGTATTTT
d_call: .; v_call: TRBV4-3; clone_size: many; j_call: TRBJ1-2; cdr3_aa: CASSPSVASGEFNYGYTF; cdr3_nt: TGCGCCAGCAGCCCCTCGGTGGCATCGGGGGAGTTTAACTATGGCTACACCTTC
d_call: .; v_call: TRBV29-1; clone_size: many; j_call: TRBJ2-2; cdr3_aa: CSVGDTQVPGELFF; cdr3_nt: TGCAGCGTTGGGGACACCCAAGTCCCCGGGGAGCTGTTTTTT